Shown below are 9 T cell receptor beta chains from a single sample sequenced in a study of shared clonotypes between healthy human individuals. Generated by immunoSEQ multiplex PCR, the TCRdb table keeps only in-frame clones and is missing some. The data show approximately 87,000 clones, about 61% seen once. Sequenced: memory CD8+ T cells sorted from blood. Subset meaning: CD45RO+ cells pooled with CCR7-negative TemRA cells. The source is a man between 25 and 39 years old in good health.

The chain couples TRBV4-1 to TRBJ2-1; no clear D. The V and J ends lost 4 bases and 8 bases respectively, with 9 bases between them. Germline V lookup: CDR1 MGHRA, CDR2 YSYEKL. The CDR3 totals 12 residues. DNA for the CDR3: TGCGCCAGCAGCCCCCGAACCGATGAGCAGTTCTTC. Protein sequence: CASSPRTDEQFF.

The chain is built from TRBV29-1 and TRBJ2-7; the D gene is possibly TRBD2 (5 bases). The V gene's germline CDR1 is SQVTM and CDR2 ANQGSEA. The CDR3 spans 11 residues. V lost 4 bases, J lost 7 bases, and 11 bases lay in between. The CDR3 is CSVVGEVEQYF. The DNA for the CDR3 is TGCAGCGTTGTGGGAGAGGTTGAGCAGTACTTC.

The chain uses TRBV5-5 and TRBJ2-1; TRBD2 matches 8 bases. This CDR3 region has 12 residues. Germline assignment: CDR1 SGHKS and CDR2 YYEKEE (reference sequence). J lost 15 bases, V lost 0 bases, and 5 bases had no gene match. The CDR3 bases are TGTGCCAGCAGCTTGGTATTAGCGGGATTGTTCTTC. This encodes CASSLVLAGLFF.

Only one count was recorded for this clone. V usage is TRBV5-1 and J usage is TRBJ2-7, with 7 bases that match TRBD1. The CDR3 extends over 15 amino acids. CDR1 SGHRS and CDR2 YFSETQ come from the germline V gene. With V trimmed by 1 base and J by 1 base, 5 bases remained unmatched. The CDR3, as DNA: TGCGCCAGCAGCTTGAAGGCAGGGGGATCCTACGAGCAGTACTTC. Translating it yields CASSLKAGGSYEQYF.

Remarks on this clone: Additional DNA sequences in this sample encode the identical CDR3. The CDR3 here is CASSLTEETQYF. Here the CDR3 DNA reads TGTGCCAGCAGTTTGACAGAAGAGACCCAGTACTTC. The V gene is TRBV2, the J gene TRBJ2-5; D might be TRBD1 (5 bases). The V end lost 5 bases, the J end lost 3 bases, and 7 bases lay between the germline ends. The CDR3 is 12 amino acids. Germline assignment: CDR1 SNHLY and CDR2 FYNNEI.

This clone was counted between two and nine times. The rearrangement uses TRBV25-1 and TRBJ2-3; D might be TRBD1 (5 bases). Germline-derived CDR1 and CDR2 are MGHDK and SYGVNS. The CDR3 has 13 amino acids. Trimming left V 3 bases short and J 7 bases short, with 11 bases between. The CDR3 protein is CASSDPGWNTQYF. CDR3 nucleotide sequence: TGTGCCAGCAGTGATCCAGGGTGGAATACGCAGTATTTT.

This chain connects TRBV20-1 to TRBJ2-7, with 8 bases fitting TRBD2. The CDR3 loop spans 11 amino acids. Per the germline V gene, CDR1 is DFQATT and CDR2 is SNEGSKA (reference sequence). Trimming at V came to 5 bases and at J to 5 bases, leaving 2 bases not matched to a gene. The CDR3 here is CSAAGGDEQYF. The CDR3 coding sequence is TGCAGTGCTGCCGGGGGGGACGAGCAGTACTTC.

This clone was observed a handful of times. The chain employs TRBV5-6 and TRBJ2-7, with 9 bases aligning to TRBD2. This CDR3 has 15 residues. The germline V gene encodes CDR1 SGHDT and CDR2 YYEEEE. Unmatched junction bases numbered 8, after V lost 3 bases and J lost 4 bases. The CDR3 here is CASSSGLATRYEQYF. The CDR3 DNA is TGTGCCAGCAGCTCGGGACTAGCTACGAGGTACGAGCAGTACTTC.

The rearrangement links TRBV7-8 to TRBJ2-3; 9 nucleotides agree with TRBD1. Unmatched junction bases numbered 1, after V lost 2 bases and J lost 4 bases. Germline lookup yields CDR1 SGHVS and CDR2 FQNEAQ. This CDR3 has 14 residues. Here the CDR3 DNA reads TGTGCCAGCAGCTTAAGGGACAGGGCAGATACGCAGTATTTT. It is translated as CASSLRDRADTQYF.